This T cell receptor (beta chain) was documented in a study of blood T cell repertoires in COVID-19 (dated by TCRdb to 2018 to 2020). Regarding the research as a whole: The collaborator samples originated in the United States, Italy and Spain and spanned the acute and convalescent phases of COVID-19. The prospective study material was composed of cDNA or gDNA derived from T cells, B-cell-depleted T cells, or PBMCs. The dataset comprised deeply sampled blood TCRbeta repertoires from subjects exposed to, actively infected with, or recovered from COVID-19. The repertoires were released in a freely available public database meant as a resource for research on the immune response to SARS-CoV-2. Samples came from the ongoing ImmuneRACE study (first 160 participants) plus 1,254 subjects from 6 global collaborators. A de-identified subject ID, COVID-19 status, age in years and sex were almost always included in the sample metadata. Where available, HLA class I and class II types were taken from metadata supplied by the sample provider and were not determined by assay-based typing.

Results and caveats for the whole study, not just this receptor: The amount of clinical and demographic metadata varied by source and participant and was provided uncurated.

Concerning this clone: Its antigen is not yet known. The sample holds no much larger clone one base away, and base qualities are not on file.

The immunoSEQ Assay, a bias-controlled multiplex PCR, was used to amplify TCRbeta CDR3 regions from genomic DNA. The original pipeline was this. Within the assay, amplification of reference gene primers was used to estimate how many nucleated cells each sample contained. To quantify the absolute abundance of each unique TCRbeta CDR3 rearrangement, sequence reads were collapsed and filtered. Productive Simpson clonality was computed per sample as the square root of Simpson's diversity index over productive rearrangements. Sourced from immuneACCESS, this table was stored by TCRdb with only in-frame sequences that have V and J called. A share of the clones is absent; for the studies checked, an unresolved V gene accounts for under half, and the remainder has no known explanation. Clone size and the V and J calls come from that table; the DNA yielded D and trimming. Counted in this sample were some 180,000 clones; 80% to 90% of them appeared once. The biggest ten clones account for more than 9.5% of the sample.

In Seattle, one collaborating source enrolled patients while the infection was active and tracked those patients longitudinally over the course of disease. Each collaborating institution followed its own protocols to collect whole blood in K2EDTA tubes. For TCRbeta analysis, collaborator samples were shipped as frozen whole blood, as isolated PBMCs, or as DNA extracted from either sample type. The clonotype originates from a middle-aged woman with COVID-19, enrolled during active disease. Sequencing was performed on peripheral blood.

The DNA sequence reads TGCGCCAGCAGCTTAACAGGGGGCTTTGGAAACACCATATATTTT. It is translated as CASSLTGGFGNTIYF. The rearranged segments are TRBV5-1 and TRBJ1-3, with 9 central nucleotides matching TRBD1. From V the trimming removes 2 bases and from J it removes 3 bases, while the gene matches leave 3 bases of the junction unaccounted for. Sequences SGHRS (CDR1) and YFSETQ (CDR2) are obtained from the germline V gene. CDR3 length: 15 amino acids, cysteine to phenylalanine. The entry retains the CDR3 DNA only, 45 bases that are in frame from base 1.